In its sample, the clone carrying this T cell receptor (beta chain) was seen once. Antigen: not known. Other nucleotide sequences from this sample produce the same CDR3. Samples underwent the assay at deep level. Replicate sorted-subset PCRs were loaded with 150 to 250 ng DNA, about 31,000 T cell genomes. Measured with immunoSEQ multiplex PCR; TCRdb has only the in-frame clones, and not every one. Seen here are around 2.1 million clones, under 95% observed once, and the top ten hold 1.5% to 2%. This CDR3 contains 15 residues. V dropped 3 bases and J dropped 0 bases, with 10 bases sitting between them. The germline V gene encodes CDR1 SGDLS and CDR2 YYNGEE. Naive CD8 cells were CD45RO-negative, positively selected for CCR7, excluding terminally differentiated effector memory CD45RA+ cells. This sample was taken from a study of shared clonotypes between healthy human individuals. Study-level background: Three CD4 naive, three CD4 memory, two CD8 naive and one CD8 memory plate were used per donor. Overall study findings and caveats: Estimated richness was generally greater in naive than memory subsets.

Sample: naive CD8+ T cells from PBMCs. The gene calls are TRBV9 and TRBJ2-1; maybe TRBD2 (6 bases). This TCR derives from a man between 18 and 29 years old in good health. Some clones in this sample may be carry-over from other donors' samples. The CDR3 DNA reads TGTGCCAGCAGCGCCGACGGGAGCTCCTACAATGAGCAGTTCTTC. It encodes CASSADGSSYNEQFF.